This T cell receptor (beta chain) is from a study of shared clonotypes between healthy human individuals. Whole-study results and caveats: Large depth notwithstanding, sorted-subset sequencing proved incomplete by rarefaction. Non-shared clonotypes had lower generation probabilities than those shared by all four donors. Apart from blood, nothing was sampled; tissue repertoires likely differ. The donor pool, a small one, limited the genetic and exposure-history diversity represented.

Concerning this clone: Antigen: not known.

The data were produced by immunoSEQ multiplex PCR, yet TCRdb's version contains in-frame clones alone and is incomplete. The data contain around 1.4 million clones, approximately 98.5% of them seen just once; the ten biggest clones take up over 0.3%. Deletions cut 5 bases from V and 0 bases from J, with 7 bases between. CDR1 SQVTM and CDR2 ANQGSEA come from the germline V gene. CDR3 size: 12 residues. The J gene is TRBJ1-2, the V gene TRBV29-1; D call uncertain. Specimen: naive CD4+ T cells sorted from blood. Subset given: CD45RA+ positively selected. The source is a man younger than 45 in good health. As DNA, the CDR3 is TGCAGCGTTCTTGCCGCTAACTATGGCTACACCTTC. Translated, it gives CSVLAANYGYTF.